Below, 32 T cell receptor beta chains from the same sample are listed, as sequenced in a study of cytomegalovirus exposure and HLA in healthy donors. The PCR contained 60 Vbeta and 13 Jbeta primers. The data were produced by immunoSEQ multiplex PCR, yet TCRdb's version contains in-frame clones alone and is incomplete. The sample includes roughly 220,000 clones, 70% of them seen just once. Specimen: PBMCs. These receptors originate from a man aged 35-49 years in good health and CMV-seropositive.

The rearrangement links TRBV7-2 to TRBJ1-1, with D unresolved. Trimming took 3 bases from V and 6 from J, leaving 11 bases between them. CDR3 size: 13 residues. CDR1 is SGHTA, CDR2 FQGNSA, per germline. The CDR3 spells CASSFTGAAEAFF. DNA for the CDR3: TGTGCCAGCAGCTTCACCGGAGCCGCTGAAGCTTTCTTT.

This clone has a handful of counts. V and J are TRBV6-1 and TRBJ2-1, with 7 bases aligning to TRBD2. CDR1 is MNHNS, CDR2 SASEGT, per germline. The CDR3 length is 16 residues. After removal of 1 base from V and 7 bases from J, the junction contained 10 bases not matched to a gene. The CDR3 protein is CASSEGGGNPTNEQFF. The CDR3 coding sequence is TGTGCCAGCAGTGAAGGGGGGGGGAACCCTACAAATGAGCAGTTCTTC.

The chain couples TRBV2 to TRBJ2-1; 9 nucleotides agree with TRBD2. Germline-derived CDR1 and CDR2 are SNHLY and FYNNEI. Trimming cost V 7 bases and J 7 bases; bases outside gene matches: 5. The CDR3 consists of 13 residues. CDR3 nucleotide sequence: TGTGCCAGCATGGCGGGGGGGAGGAATGAGCAGTTCTTC. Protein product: CASMAGGRNEQFF.

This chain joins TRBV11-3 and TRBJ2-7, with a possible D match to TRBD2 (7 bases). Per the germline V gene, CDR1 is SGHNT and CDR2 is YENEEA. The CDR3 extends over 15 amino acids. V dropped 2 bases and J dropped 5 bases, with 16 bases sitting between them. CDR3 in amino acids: CASSLRYGGLDEQYF. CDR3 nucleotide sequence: TGTGCCAGCAGCTTAAGGTACGGGGGGCTCGACGAGCAGTACTTC.

This CDR3 is CASSRDRGANYGYTF. CDR3 DNA: TGTGCCAGCAGTCGGGACAGGGGGGCTAACTATGGCTACACCTTC. The chain links TRBV6-4 to TRBJ1-2; 11 bases agree with TRBD1. CDR1 is MRHNA and CDR2 is SNTAGT in the germline V gene. The V segment lost 5 bases and the J segment 0 bases; nucleotides outside the gene matches: 2. CDR3 length: 15 residues.

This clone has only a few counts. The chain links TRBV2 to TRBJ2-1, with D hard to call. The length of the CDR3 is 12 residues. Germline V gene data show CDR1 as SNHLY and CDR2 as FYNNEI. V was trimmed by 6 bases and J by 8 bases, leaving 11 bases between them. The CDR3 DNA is TGTGCCAGCAGCCCGAGCCGGGATGAGCAGTTCTTC. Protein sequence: CASSPSRDEQFF.

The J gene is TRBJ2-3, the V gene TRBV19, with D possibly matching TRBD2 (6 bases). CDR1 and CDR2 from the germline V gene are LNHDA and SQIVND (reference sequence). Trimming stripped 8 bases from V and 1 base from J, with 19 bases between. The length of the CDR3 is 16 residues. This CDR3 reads CASGLGTSKGTDTQYF. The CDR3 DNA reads TGTGCCAGTGGCCTCGGGACTTCAAAAGGCACAGATACGCAGTATTTT.

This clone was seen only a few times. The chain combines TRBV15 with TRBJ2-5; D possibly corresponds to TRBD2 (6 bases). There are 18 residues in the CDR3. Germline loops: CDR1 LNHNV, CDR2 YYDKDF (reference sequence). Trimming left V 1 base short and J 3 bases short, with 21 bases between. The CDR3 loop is CATSRVIARGWEKETQYF. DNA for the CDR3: TGTGCCACCAGCAGAGTCATAGCGCGGGGCTGGGAGAAAGAGACCCAGTACTTC. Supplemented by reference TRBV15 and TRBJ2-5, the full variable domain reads DAMVIQNPRYQVTQFGKPVTLSCSQTLNHNVMYWYQQKSSQAPKLLFHYYDKDFNNEADTPDNFQSRRPNTSFCFLDIRSPGLGDTAMYLCATSRVIARGWEKETQYFGPGTRLLVL.

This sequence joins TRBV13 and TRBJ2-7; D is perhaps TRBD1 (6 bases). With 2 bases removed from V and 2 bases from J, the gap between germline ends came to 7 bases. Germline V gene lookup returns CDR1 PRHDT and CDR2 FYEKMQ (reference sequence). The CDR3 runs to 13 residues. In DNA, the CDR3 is TGTGCCAGCAGCTTAAACAGGGCCTACGAGCAGTACTTC. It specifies CASSLNRAYEQYF. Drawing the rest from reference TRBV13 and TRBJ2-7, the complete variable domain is AAGVIQSPRHLIKEKRETATLKCYPIPRHDTVYWYQQGPGQDPQFLISFYEKMQSDKGSIPDRFSAQQFSDYHSELNMSSLELGDSALYFCASSLNRAYEQYFGPGTRLTVT.

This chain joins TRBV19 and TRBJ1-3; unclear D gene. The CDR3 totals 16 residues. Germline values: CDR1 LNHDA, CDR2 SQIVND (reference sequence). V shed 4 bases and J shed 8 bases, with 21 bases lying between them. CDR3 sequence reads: CASSKIPRVNEDTIYF. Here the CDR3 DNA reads TGTGCCAGTAGTAAGATTCCCCGGGTCAACGAGGACACCATATATTTT.

The CDR3 loop is CASSEDRVSVNTEAFF. CDR3 DNA: TGTGCCAGTAGTGAGGACAGGGTATCGGTGAACACTGAAGCTTTCTTT. The genes are TRBV19 and TRBJ1-1, with TRBD1 matching over 8 bases. The CDR3 covers 16 residues. Germline values: CDR1 LNHDA, CDR2 SQIVND (reference sequence). Losses at the gene ends were 5 bases for V and 0 bases for J; bases not matched to a gene: 8. Full variable domain (outside the CDR3, taken from reference TRBV19 and TRBJ1-1): DGGITQSPKYLFRKEGQNVTLSCEQNLNHDAMYWYRQDPGQGLRLIYYSQIVNDFQKGDIAEGYSVSREKKESFPLTVTSAQKNPTAFYLCASSEDRVSVNTEAFFGQGTRLTVV.

The CDR3 DNA follows: TGTGCCAGCAGCCCAAGGGACAGCGAGTATGGCTACACCTTC. It yields the protein CASSPRDSEYGYTF. The rearrangement uses TRBV11-2 and TRBJ1-2; 7 bases agree with TRBD1. From germline, CDR1 is SGHAT and CDR2 FQNNGV. V lost 5 bases, J lost 5 bases, and 8 bases stayed unmatched. The CDR3 runs to 14 residues.

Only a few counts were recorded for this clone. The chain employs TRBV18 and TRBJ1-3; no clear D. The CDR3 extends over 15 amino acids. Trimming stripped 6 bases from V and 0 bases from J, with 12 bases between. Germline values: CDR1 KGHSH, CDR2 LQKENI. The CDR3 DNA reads TGTGCCAGCTCCGGTGCCCGCTTCTCTGGAAACACCATATATTTT. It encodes CASSGARFSGNTIYF.

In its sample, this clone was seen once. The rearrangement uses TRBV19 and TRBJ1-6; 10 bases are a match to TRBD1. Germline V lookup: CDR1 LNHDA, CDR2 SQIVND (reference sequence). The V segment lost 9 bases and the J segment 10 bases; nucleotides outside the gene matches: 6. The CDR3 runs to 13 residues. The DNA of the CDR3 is TGTGCCAGCTGGGACAGGGGAGGATCACCCCTCCACTTT. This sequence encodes CASWDRGGSPLHF.

The CDR3, as DNA: TGCGCCAGCAGCACCCGGGGGGGCACGAATGAGCAGTTCTTC. This gives the protein CASSTRGGTNEQFF. The V call is TRBV4-1, the J call TRBJ2-1; 8 bases align to TRBD2. The CDR3 is 14 residues long. Germline CDR1 and CDR2: MGHRA and YSYEKL. V gave up 5 bases and J gave up 7 bases; unmatched junction bases: 7.

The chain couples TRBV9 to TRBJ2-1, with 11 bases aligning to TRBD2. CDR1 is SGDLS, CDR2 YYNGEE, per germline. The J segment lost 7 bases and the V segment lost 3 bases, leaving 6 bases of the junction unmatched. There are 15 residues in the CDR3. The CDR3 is CASSGLAGGFNEQFF. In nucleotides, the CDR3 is TGTGCCAGCAGCGGGCTAGCGGGGGGCTTTAATGAGCAGTTCTTC.

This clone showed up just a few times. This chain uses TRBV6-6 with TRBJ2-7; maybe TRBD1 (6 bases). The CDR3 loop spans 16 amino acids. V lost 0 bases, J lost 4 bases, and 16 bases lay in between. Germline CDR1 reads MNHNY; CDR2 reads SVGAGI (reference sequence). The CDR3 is CASSYSTGIFLYEQYF. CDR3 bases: TGTGCCAGCAGTTACTCTACAGGGATTTTTCTGTACGAGCAGTACTTC.

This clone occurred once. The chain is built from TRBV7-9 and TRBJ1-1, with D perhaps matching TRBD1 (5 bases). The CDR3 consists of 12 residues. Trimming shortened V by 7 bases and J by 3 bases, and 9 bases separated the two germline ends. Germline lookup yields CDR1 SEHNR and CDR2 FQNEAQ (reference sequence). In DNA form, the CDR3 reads TGTGCCAGCACCCAGGGTTACACTGAAGCTTTCTTT. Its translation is CASTQGYTEAFF.

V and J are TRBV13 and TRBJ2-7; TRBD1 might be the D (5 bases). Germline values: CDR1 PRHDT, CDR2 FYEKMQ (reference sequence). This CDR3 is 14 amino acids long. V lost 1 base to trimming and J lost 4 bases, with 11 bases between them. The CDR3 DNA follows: TGTGCCAGCAGCTTAGAACAGGCCGTGTACGAGCAGTACTTC. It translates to CASSLEQAVYEQYF.

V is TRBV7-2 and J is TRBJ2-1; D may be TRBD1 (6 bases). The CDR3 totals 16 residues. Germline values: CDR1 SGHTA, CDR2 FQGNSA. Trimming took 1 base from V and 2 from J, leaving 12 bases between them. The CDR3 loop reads CASSLEGTNPYNEQFF. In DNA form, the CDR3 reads TGTGCCAGCAGCTTAGAGGGGACAAACCCCTACAATGAGCAGTTCTTC.

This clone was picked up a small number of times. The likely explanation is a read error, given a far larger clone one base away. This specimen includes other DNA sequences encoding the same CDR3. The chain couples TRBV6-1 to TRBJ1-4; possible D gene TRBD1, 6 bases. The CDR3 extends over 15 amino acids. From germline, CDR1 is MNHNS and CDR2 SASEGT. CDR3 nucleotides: TGCGCCAGCAGTGAAGAGGGGGGGGGCCGTGAAAAACTGTTTTTT. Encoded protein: CASSEEGGGREKLFF.

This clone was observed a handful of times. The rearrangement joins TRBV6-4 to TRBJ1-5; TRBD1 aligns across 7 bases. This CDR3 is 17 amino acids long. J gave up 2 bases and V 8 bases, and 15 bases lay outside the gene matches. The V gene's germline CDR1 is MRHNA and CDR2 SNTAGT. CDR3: CASPGGATGDGNQPQHF. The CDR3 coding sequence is TGTGCCAGCCCAGGGGGTGCGACGGGGGATGGCAATCAGCCCCAGCATTTT.

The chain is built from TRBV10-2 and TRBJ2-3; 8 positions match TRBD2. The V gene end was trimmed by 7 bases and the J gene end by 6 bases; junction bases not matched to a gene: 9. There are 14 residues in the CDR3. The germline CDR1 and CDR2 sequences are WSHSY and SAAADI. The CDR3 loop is CASNSGAGSDTQYF. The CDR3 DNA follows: TGCGCCAGCAATAGCGGGGCAGGGTCGGATACGCAGTATTTT.

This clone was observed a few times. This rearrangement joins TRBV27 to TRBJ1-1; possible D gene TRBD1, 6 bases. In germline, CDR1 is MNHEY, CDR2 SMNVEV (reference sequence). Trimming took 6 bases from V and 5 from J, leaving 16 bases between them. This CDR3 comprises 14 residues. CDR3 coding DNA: TGTGCCAGCAGCCCACTCGGGCAGGGGACTGAAGCTTTCTTT. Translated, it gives CASSPLGQGTEAFF.

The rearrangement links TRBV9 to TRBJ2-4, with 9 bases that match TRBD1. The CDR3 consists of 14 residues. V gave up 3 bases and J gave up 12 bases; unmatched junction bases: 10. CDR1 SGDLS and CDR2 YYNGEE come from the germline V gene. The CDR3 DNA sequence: TGTGCCAGCAGCGCCCGGACAGGGGCGGACACTCAGTACTTC. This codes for CASSARTGADTQYF.

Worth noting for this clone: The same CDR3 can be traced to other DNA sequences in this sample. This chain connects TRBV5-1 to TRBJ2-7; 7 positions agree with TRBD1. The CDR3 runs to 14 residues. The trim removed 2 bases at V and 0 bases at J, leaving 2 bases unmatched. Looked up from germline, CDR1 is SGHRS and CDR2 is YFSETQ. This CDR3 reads CASSFTGDSYEQYF. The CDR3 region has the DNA TGCGCCAGCAGCTTTACAGGGGACTCCTACGAGCAGTACTTC.

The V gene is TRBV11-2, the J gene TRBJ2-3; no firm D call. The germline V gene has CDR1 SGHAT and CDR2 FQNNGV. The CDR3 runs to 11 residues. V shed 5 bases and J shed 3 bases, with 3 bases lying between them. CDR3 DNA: TGTGCCAGCAGCATAACAGATACGCAGTATTTT. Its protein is CASSITDTQYF.

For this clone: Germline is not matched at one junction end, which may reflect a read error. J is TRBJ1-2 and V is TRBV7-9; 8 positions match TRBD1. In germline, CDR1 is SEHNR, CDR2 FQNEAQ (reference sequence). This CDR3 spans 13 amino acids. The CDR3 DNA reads TGTGCCAGCAGCCTAGCGGACAGGGACGGCTACACCTTC. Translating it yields CASSLADRDGYTF.

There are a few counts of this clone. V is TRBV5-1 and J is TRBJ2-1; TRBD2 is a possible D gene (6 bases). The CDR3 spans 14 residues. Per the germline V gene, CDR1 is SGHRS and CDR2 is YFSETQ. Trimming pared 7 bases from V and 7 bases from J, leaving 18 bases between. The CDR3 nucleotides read TGCGCCAGCTCGCGGGACGGCCCTTGGAATGAGCAGTTCTTC. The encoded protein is CASSRDGPWNEQFF.

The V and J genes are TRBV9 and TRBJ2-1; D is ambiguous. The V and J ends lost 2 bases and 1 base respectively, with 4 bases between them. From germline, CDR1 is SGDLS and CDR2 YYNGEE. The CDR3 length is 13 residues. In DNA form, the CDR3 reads TGTGCCAGCAGCGTCAATTCCTACAATGAGCAGTTCTTC. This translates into CASSVNSYNEQFF. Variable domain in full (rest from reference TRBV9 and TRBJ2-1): DSGVTQTPKHLITATGQRVTLRCSPRSGDLSVYWYQQSLDQGLQFLIQYYNGEERAKGNILERFSAQQFPDLHSELNLSSLELGDSALYFCASSVNSYNEQFFGPGTRLTVL.

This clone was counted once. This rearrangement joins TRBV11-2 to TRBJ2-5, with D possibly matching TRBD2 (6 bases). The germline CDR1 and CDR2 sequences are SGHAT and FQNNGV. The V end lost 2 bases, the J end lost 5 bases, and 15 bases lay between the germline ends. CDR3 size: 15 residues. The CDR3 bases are TGTGCCAGCAGCTTAAGAGGAGGGGTGGTGGAGACCCAGTACTTC. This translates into CASSLRGGVVETQYF.

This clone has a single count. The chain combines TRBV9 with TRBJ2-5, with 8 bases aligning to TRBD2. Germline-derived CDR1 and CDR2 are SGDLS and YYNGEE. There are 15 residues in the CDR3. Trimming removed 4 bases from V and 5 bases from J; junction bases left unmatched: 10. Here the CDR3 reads CASSPDPGGSETQYF. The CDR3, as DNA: TGTGCCAGCAGCCCCGATCCGGGGGGGTCGGAGACCCAGTACTTC.